This TCR beta chain originates from a study of OX40 agonist ivuxolimab in advanced cancers. Broader study findings: Those patients achieving a partial response at 0.1-3.0 mg/kg showed among the lowest clonal expansion.

Data came from immunoSEQ multiplex PCR; TCRdb stores just in-frame clones and leaves some out. The table lists tens of thousands of clones, roughly nine tenths of them singletons. Turning to this clone: The antigen remains unidentified.

If patients had autoimmune disease history or systemic immunosuppression, they were excluded. This CDR3 has 16 amino acids. With V trimmed by 3 bases and J by 2 bases, 10 bases remained unmatched. Germline lookup yields CDR1 MNHEY and CDR2 SMNVEV (reference sequence). The TCR originated in an adult with an advanced solid tumor such as melanoma, head and neck, liver or kidney cancer. Here the sequenced sample was CD4+ or CD8+ T cells sorted from blood, taken in a trial of the OX40 agonist ivuxolimab. This chain connects TRBV27 to TRBJ2-7, with 7 bases matching TRBD1. The CDR3 loop reads CASSFDRTGKAYEQYF. In DNA form, the CDR3 reads TGTGCCAGCAGTTTCGATCGGACAGGAAAAGCCTACGAGCAGTACTTC.